These 5 T cell receptor beta chains came from one sample sequenced in a study of T cells in Graves' hyperthyroidism and ophthalmopathy. Researchers amplified the TCR beta CDR3 regions from RNA transcripts. A set of HTBI primers served as the primers for a first-round RT-PCR of the TCR CDR3. TCRdb fed the multiplex PCR reads into MiXCR, producing one record per CDR3 protein. The sample shows roughly 420,000 distinct CDR3 sequences, approximately 14% of them seen only once. Sequenced input: blood. These receptor sequences come from a young woman with Graves' hyperthyroidism.

The chain combines TRBV5-5 with TRBJ2-2, with 10 bases aligning to TRBD1. This CDR3 is 17 amino acids long. V lost 2 bases and J lost 5; bases outside the gene matches: 9. Germline V lookup: CDR1 SGHKS, CDR2 YYEKEE (reference sequence). CDR3 nucleotides: TGTGCCAGCAGCTTTACGACAGGGGGCGTTGGGACCGGGGAGCTGTTTTTT. It translates to CASSFTTGGVGTGELFF.

This clonotype was counted between two and nine times. The J gene is TRBJ2-3, the V gene TRBV3-1; TRBD1 aligns across 9 bases. This CDR3 contains 16 residues. Germline CDR1 is LGHDT and CDR2 is YNNKEL (reference sequence). V was pared by 6 bases and J by 4 bases, with 11 bases of the junction left unmatched. The CDR3 nucleotides are TGTGCCAGCAGTCTCAATCCGGGACAGGGTCCAGATACGCAGTATTTT. It yields the protein CASSLNPGQGPDTQYF.

This rearrangement joins TRBV11-3 to TRBJ1-5; D gene uncertain. The ends were cut back, 5 bases at V and 5 bases at J, with 16 bases in the middle. The CDR3 has 15 residues. Germline CDR1 reads SGHNT; CDR2 reads YENEEA. The CDR3 DNA is TGTGCCAGCAGCCAAGAAGGCCAGCGAGATCAGCCCCAGCATTTT. Amino acids: CASSQEGQRDQPQHF.

This clonotype has at least ten counts. V and J are TRBV6-1 and TRBJ1-2, with D tentatively TRBD1 (6 bases). Germline assignment: CDR1 MNHNS and CDR2 SASEGT. Between the trimmed V and J ends, which lost 6 bases and 4 bases, there was a span of 9 bases. The CDR3 spans 12 residues. This CDR3 is CASSGTPYGYTF. The CDR3 DNA follows: TGTGCCAGCAGCGGGACACCCTATGGCTACACCTTC.

The chain carries TRBV20-1 and TRBJ2-3, with 13 bases identical to TRBD2. The CDR3 loop spans 14 amino acids. CDR1 is DFQATT, CDR2 SNEGSKA, per germline (reference sequence). The CDR3 bases are TGCAGCGGACTAGCGGGGGCCGGCACAGATACGCAGTATTTT. Translating gives CSGLAGAGTDTQYF.